Listed below are T cell receptor beta chains from one sample, sequenced in a study of cytomegalovirus exposure and HLA in healthy donors. Clones were read by immunoSEQ multiplex PCR, and TCRdb kept only the in-frame ones, dropping some. This sample's table reports some 56,000 clones. Sequenced: PBMCs. The receptor set was obtained from a woman aged 25 to 39 in good health and CMV-seropositive. Each CDR3 is given with its conserved first and last residue. Fields, in order: D gene, V gene, J gene, CDR3 protein, CDR3 DNA. The D gene is left open where the match is weak.

D gene: -; V gene: TRBV6-1; J gene: TRBJ2-5; CDR3 protein: CASKQGLGETQYF; CDR3 DNA: TGTGCCAGCAAACAGGGCCTGGGGGAGACCCAGTACTTC
D gene: TRBD1; V gene: TRBV6-6; J gene: TRBJ2-7; CDR3 protein: CASSSGQGANEQYF; CDR3 DNA: TGTGCCAGCAGTTCCGGACAGGGTGCCAACGAGCAGTACTTC
D gene: -; V gene: TRBV13; J gene: TRBJ2-5; CDR3 protein: CASSSEGTQYF; CDR3 DNA: TGTGCCAGCAGTTCCGAGGGGACCCAGTACTTC
D gene: -; V gene: TRBV6-1; J gene: TRBJ1-1; CDR3 protein: CASRSDRNTEAFF; CDR3 DNA: TGTGCCAGCAGATCCGACAGGAACACTGAAGCTTTCTTT
D gene: -; V gene: TRBV7-8; J gene: TRBJ2-5; CDR3 protein: CASSPPVLGRGETQYF; CDR3 DNA: TGTGCCAGCAGCCCCCCGGTCCTAGGCCGAGGGGAGACCCAGTACTTC
D gene: -; V gene: TRBV5-1; J gene: TRBJ2-5; CDR3 protein: CASSLRGAWQETQYF; CDR3 DNA: TGCGCCAGCAGCTTGCGGGGGGCGTGGCAAGAGACCCAGTACTTC
D gene: TRBD2; V gene: TRBV18; J gene: TRBJ2-7; CDR3 protein: CASSPSGGFYEQYF; CDR3 DNA: TGTGCCAGCTCTCCCAGCGGGGGTTTCTACGAGCAGTACTTC
D gene: -; V gene: TRBV29-1; J gene: TRBJ2-1; CDR3 protein: CSVGLSEQFF; CDR3 DNA: TGCAGCGTTGGACTATCGGAGCAGTTCTTC
D gene: TRBD1; V gene: TRBV9; J gene: TRBJ2-2; CDR3 protein: CASSVEDRGLTGELFF; CDR3 DNA: TGTGCCAGCAGCGTAGAGGACAGGGGGCTTACCGGGGAGCTGTTTTTT
D gene: TRBD2; V gene: TRBV6-1; J gene: TRBJ2-5; CDR3 protein: CASSELAGGQETQYF; CDR3 DNA: TGTGCCAGCAGTGAACTAGCGGGGGGGCAAGAGACCCAGTACTTC
D gene: -; V gene: TRBV7-9; J gene: TRBJ2-3; CDR3 protein: CASSSEGGTDTQYF; CDR3 DNA: TGTGCCAGCAGCTCTGAAGGGGGCACAGATACGCAGTATTTT
D gene: -; V gene: TRBV6-1; J gene: TRBJ1-6; CDR3 protein: CASSLVQGPNSPLHF; CDR3 DNA: TGTGCCAGCAGTCTTGTACAGGGTCCCAATTCACCCCTACACTTT
D gene: -; V gene: TRBV5-1; J gene: TRBJ2-2; CDR3 protein: CASSLESRGYTGELFF; CDR3 DNA: TGCGCCAGCAGCTTGGAATCCAGGGGATACACCGGGGAGCTGTTTTTT
D gene: -; V gene: TRBV28; J gene: TRBJ1-2; CDR3 protein: CASWGGNYGYTF; CDR3 DNA: TGTGCCAGCTGGGGAGGAAACTATGGCTACACCTTC